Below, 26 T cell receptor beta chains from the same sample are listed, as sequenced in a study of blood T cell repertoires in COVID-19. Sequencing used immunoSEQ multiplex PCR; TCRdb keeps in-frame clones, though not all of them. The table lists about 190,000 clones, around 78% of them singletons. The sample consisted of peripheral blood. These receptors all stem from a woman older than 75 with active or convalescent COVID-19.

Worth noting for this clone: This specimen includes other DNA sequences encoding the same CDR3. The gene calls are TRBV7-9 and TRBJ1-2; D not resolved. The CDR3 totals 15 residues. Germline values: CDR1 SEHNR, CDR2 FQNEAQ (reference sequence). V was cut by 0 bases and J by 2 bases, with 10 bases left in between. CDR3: CASSLALAENYGYTF. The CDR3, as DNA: TGTGCCAGCAGCTTAGCGCTGGCGGAGAACTATGGCTACACCTTC.

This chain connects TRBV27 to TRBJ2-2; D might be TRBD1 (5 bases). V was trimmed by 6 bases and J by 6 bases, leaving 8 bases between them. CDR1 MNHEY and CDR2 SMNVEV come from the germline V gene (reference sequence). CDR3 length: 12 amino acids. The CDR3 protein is CASSQGAGELFF. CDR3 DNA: TGTGCCAGCAGCCAGGGTGCCGGGGAGCTGTTTTTT.

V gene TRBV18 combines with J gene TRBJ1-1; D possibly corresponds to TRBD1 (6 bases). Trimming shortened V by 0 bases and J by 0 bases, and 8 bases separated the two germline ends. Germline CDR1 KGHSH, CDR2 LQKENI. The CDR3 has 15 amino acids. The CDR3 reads CASSPPGTMNTEAFF. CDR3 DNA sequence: TGTGCCAGCTCACCACCGGGGACAATGAACACTGAAGCTTTCTTT. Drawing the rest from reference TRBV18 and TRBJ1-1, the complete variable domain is NAGVMQNPRHLVRRRGQEARLRCSPMKGHSHVYWYRQLPEEGLKFMVYLQKENIIDESGMPKERFSAEFPKEGPSILRIQQVVRGDSAAYFCASSPPGTMNTEAFFGQGTRLTVV.

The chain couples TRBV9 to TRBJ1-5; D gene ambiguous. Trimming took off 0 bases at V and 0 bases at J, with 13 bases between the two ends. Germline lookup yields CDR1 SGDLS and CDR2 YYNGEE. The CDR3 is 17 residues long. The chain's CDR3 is CASSVVPVLYSNQPQHF. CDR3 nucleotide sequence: TGTGCCAGCAGCGTAGTACCCGTGCTATATAGCAATCAGCCCCAGCATTTT.

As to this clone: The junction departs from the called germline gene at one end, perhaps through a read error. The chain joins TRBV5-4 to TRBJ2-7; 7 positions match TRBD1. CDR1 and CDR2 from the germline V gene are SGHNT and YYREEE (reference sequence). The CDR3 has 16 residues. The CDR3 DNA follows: TGTGCCATCAGCCAGGTAGCCGGGACAGCCGACTACGAGCAGTACTTC. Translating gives CAISQVAGTADYEQYF.

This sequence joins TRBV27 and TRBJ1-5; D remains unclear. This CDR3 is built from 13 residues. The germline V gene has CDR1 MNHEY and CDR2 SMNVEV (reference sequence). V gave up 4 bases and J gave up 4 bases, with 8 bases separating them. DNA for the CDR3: TGTGCCAGCAGTTACGGGAGGAATCAGCCCCAGCATTTT. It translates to CASSYGRNQPQHF.

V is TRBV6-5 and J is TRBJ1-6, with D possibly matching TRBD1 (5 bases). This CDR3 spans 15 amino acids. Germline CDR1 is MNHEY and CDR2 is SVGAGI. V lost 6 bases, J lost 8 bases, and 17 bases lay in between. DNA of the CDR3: TGTGCCAGCAGCCTAAAGGGCAGGGTTTATTCACCCCTCCACTTT. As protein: CASSLKGRVYSPLHF.

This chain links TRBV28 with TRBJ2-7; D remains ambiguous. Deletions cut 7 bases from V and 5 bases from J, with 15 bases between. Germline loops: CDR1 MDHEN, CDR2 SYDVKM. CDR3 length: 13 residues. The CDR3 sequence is CASTLNSIDEQYF. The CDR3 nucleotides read TGTGCCAGCACCCTAAACTCGATAGACGAGCAGTACTTC.

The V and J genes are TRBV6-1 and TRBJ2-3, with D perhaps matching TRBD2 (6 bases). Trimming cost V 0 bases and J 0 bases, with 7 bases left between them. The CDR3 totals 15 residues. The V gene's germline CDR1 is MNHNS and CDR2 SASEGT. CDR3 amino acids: CASSEAGTSTDTQYF. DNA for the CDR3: TGTGCCAGCAGTGAAGCGGGGACTAGCACAGATACGCAGTATTTT.

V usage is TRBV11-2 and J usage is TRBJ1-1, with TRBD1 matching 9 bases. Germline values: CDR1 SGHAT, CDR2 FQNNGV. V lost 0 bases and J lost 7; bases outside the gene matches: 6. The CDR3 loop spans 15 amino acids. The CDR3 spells CASSLDSTGGREAFF. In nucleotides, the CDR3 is TGTGCCAGCAGCTTAGATTCGACAGGGGGTCGTGAAGCTTTCTTT.

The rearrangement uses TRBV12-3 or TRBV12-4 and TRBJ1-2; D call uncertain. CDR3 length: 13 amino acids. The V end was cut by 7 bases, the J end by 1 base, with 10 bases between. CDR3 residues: CASTQVRNYGYTF. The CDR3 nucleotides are TGTGCCAGCACCCAGGTCCGTAACTATGGCTACACCTTC.

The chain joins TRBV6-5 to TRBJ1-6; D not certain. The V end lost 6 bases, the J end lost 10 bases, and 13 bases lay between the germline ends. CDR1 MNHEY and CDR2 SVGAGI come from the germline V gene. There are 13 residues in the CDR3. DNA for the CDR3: TGTGCCAGCAGGTCCTCAGAGAGGTCACCCCTCCACTTT. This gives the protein CASRSSERSPLHF.

CDR3 DNA sequence: TGCGCCAGCAGCCCGTCCCCGTCCAGGAACACTGAAGCTTTCTTT. Protein sequence: CASSPSPSRNTEAFF. The chain uses TRBV5-1 and TRBJ1-1; D is ambiguous. CDR1 and CDR2 from the germline V gene are SGHRS and YFSETQ. Trimming pared 4 bases from V and 1 base from J, leaving 14 bases between. The length of the CDR3 is 15 residues.

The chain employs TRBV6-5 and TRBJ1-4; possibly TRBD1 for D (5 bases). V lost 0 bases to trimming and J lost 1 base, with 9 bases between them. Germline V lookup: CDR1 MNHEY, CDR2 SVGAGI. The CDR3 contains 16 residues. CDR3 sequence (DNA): TGTGCCAGCAGTTACTCCAGGGTGGAAACTAATGAAAAACTGTTTTTT. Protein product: CASSYSRVETNEKLFF.

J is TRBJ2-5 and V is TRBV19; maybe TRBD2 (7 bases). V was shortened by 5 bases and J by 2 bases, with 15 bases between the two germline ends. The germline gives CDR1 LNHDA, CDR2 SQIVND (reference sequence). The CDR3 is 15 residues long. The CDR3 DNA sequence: TGTGCCAGTAGTCTCGAAGGGGGACTACAAGAGACCCAGTACTTC. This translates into CASSLEGGLQETQYF.

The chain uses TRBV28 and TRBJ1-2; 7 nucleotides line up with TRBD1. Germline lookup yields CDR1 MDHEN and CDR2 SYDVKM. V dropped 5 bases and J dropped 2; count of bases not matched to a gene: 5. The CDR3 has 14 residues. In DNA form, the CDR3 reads TGTGCCAGCAGTCATAGGACAGGAAACTATGGCTACACCTTC. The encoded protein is CASSHRTGNYGYTF.

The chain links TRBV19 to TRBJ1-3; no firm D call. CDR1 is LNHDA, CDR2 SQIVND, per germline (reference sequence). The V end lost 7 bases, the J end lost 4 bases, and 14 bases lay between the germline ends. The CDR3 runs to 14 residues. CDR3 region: CASTPRGGGNTIYF. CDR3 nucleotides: TGTGCCAGTACCCCCCGGGGAGGAGGAAACACCATATATTTT.

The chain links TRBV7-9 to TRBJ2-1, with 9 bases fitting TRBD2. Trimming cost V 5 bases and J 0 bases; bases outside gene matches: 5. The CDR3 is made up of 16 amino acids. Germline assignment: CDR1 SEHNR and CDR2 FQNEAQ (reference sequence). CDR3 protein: CASSQVAGASYNEQFF. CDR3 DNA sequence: TGTGCCAGCAGCCAGGTAGCGGGGGCCTCCTACAATGAGCAGTTCTTC.

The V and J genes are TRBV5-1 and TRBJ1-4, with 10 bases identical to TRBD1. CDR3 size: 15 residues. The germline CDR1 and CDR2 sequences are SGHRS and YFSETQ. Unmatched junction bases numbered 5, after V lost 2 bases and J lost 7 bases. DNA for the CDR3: TGCGCCAGCAGCTTCATGACAGGGGGCAGTGAAAAACTGTTTTTT. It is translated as CASSFMTGGSEKLFF.

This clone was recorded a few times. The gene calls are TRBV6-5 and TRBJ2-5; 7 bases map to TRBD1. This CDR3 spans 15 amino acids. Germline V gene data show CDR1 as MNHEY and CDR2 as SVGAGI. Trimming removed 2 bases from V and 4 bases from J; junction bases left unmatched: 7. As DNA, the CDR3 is TGTGCCAGCAGTTACGGTGACAGGGTACGAGAGACCCAGTACTTC. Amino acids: CASSYGDRVRETQYF.

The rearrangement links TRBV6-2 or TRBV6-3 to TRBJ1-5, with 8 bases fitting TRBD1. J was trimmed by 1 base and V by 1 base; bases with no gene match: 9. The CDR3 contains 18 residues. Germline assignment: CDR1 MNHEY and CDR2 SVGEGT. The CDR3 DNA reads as TGTGCCAGCAGTTACTTTGAATCAGGGGGCGTAAGCAATCAGCCCCAGCATTTT. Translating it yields CASSYFESGGVSNQPQHF.

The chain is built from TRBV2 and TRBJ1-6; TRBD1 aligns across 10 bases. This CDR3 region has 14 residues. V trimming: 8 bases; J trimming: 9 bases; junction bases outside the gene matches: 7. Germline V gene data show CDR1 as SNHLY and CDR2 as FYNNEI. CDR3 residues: CASRGQGEGSPLHF. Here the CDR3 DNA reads TGTGCCAGCCGAGGACAGGGGGAGGGTTCACCCCTCCACTTT.

In DNA form, the CDR3 reads TGTGCCAGCAGTGATTTGACAGGGTATGGCTACACCTTC. This codes for CASSDLTGYGYTF. The rearrangement links TRBV6-1 to TRBJ1-2, with 7 bases lining up with TRBD1. The CDR3 covers 13 residues. Germline-derived CDR1 and CDR2 are MNHNS and SASEGT. V lost 3 bases and J lost 5; bases outside the gene matches: 3.

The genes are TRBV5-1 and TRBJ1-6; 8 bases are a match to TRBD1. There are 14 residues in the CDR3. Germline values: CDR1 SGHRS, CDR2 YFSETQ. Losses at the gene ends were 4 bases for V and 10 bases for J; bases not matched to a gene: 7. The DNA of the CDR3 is TGCGCCAGCAGCGGGGACAGGTTTTCCTCACCCCTCCACTTT. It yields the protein CASSGDRFSSPLHF.

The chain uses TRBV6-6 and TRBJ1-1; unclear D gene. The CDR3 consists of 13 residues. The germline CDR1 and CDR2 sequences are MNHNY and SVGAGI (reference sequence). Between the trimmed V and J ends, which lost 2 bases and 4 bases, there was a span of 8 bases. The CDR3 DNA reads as TGTGCCAGCAGTTACGGGGAGTCCACTGAAGCTTTCTTT. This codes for CASSYGESTEAFF.

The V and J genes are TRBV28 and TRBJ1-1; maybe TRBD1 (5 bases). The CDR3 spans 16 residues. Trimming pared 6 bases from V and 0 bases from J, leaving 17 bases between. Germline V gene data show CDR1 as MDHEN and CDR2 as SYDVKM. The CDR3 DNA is TGTGCCAGCAGGGGGCCTTTTCCCACTCTGAACACTGAAGCTTTCTTT. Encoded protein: CASRGPFPTLNTEAFF.